This T cell receptor beta chain was retrieved from a study of blood T cell repertoires in COVID-19 (dated by TCRdb to about 2020). Some background on the complete study: Collaborator samples came from the United States, Italy and Spain and covered acute and convalescent phases of COVID-19. The prospective study material was composed of cDNA or gDNA derived from T cells, B-cell-depleted T cells, or PBMCs. Subjects who had been exposed to COVID-19, were actively infected with it, or had recovered from it provided the deeply sampled blood TCRbeta repertoires that made up the dataset. The repertoires were released in a freely available public database meant as a resource for research on the immune response to SARS-CoV-2. Samples were obtained from the ongoing ImmuneRACE study (first 160 participants) and from 950 to 1,500 subjects provided by 6 global collaborators. A de-identified subject ID, COVID-19 status, age in years and sex were almost always included in the sample metadata. Where available, HLA class I and class II types were obtained from metadata supplied by the sample provider rather than from assay-based typing. On the study overall, not on this receptor specifically: The amount of clinical and demographic metadata varied by source and participant and was provided uncurated.

The immunoSEQ Assay, a bias-controlled multiplex PCR, was used to amplify TCRbeta CDR3 regions from genomic DNA. On the study's bioinformatics: Nucleated cell counts per sample were estimated from amplification of reference gene primers within the assay. To quantify the absolute abundance of each unique TCRbeta CDR3 rearrangement, sequence reads were collapsed and filtered. For each sample, productive Simpson clonality was calculated by taking the square root of Simpson's diversity index across productive rearrangements. TCRdb took over this immuneACCESS table, retaining in-frame rearrangements with V and J assigned. Such tables are incomplete; in checked studies, under half of the missing clones stem from an unresolved V gene, and the remainder is unexplained. That table gives V, J and clone size, and the DNA gave D and trimming. Here the sample has 200,000 to 300,000 clones; approximately 87% occur a single time. The ten top clones hold 8% to 9.5% of the sample.

The collaborating institutions used their own protocols to collect whole blood in K2EDTA tubes. For TCRbeta analysis, collaborators shipped samples as frozen whole blood, isolated PBMCs, or DNA extracted from either of those sample types. With respect to this clone: It lacks a known antigen. Nothing much larger sits one base from this clone, and base qualities are not available.

This receptor was obtained from a human donor in a cohort sampled during active COVID-19. The sample taken for sequencing was peripheral blood.

CDR3 loop: CASSGLAGALGSYNEQFF. The sequenced DNA is TGTGCCAGCAGCGGACTAGCGGGAGCACTGGGCTCCTACAATGAGCAGTTCTTC. The chain is made from TRBV27 and TRBJ2-1; a stretch of 13 junction bases matches TRBD2. The CDR3 has 18 amino acids, counting the end cysteine and phenylalanine. Of all the DNA, just the CDR3 is kept, 54 bases in frame from base 1. As encoded in the germline V gene (reference sequence), CDR1 is MNHEY while CDR2 is SMNVEV. Trimming removed 6 bases from V and 0 bases from J; the gene matches leave 8 bases unexplained.